These 32 T cell receptor beta chains were all obtained from the same sample, sequenced in a study of graft-versus-host responses after intestinal transplantation. Produced via immunoSEQ multiplex PCR; TCRdb's table is partial and in-frame only. The top ten hold over 4% of the sample, which has tens of thousands of clones, 89% seen once. Source: PBMCs, taken roughly 65 days after intestinal transplantation. The receptor source for this set is a human patient who received an intestinal transplant, so some T cells may come from the graft donor.

This clone was detected once. CDR3 coding DNA: TGTGCCAGCAGAAGAGCCCCGGGACAGGACTCCTACGAGCAGTACTTC. It specifies CASRRAPGQDSYEQYF. This chain uses TRBV2 with TRBJ2-7, with TRBD1 identical over 8 bases. The CDR3 covers 16 residues. V dropped 6 bases and J dropped 0; count of bases not matched to a gene: 10. CDR1 is SNHLY, CDR2 FYNNEI, per germline.

The rearrangement links TRBV27 to TRBJ2-3; D is unresolved. This CDR3 has 13 amino acids. Trimming left V 6 bases short and J 4 bases short, with 11 bases between. CDR1 is MNHEY and CDR2 is SMNVEV in the germline V gene (reference sequence). The CDR3: CASSLQEADTQYF. The CDR3 bases are TGTGCCAGCAGCCTCCAAGAGGCAGATACGCAGTATTTT.

This rearrangement joins TRBV5-4 to TRBJ2-3; TRBD2 might be the D (6 bases). V was clipped by 2 bases and J by 1 base, with 11 bases between them. The V gene's germline CDR1 is SGHNT and CDR2 YYREEE (reference sequence). The CDR3 consists of 15 residues. CDR3 sequence (DNA): TGTGCCAGCAGCTTTATCGGGACTGGCACAGATACGCAGTATTTT. It specifies CASSFIGTGTDTQYF.

J is TRBJ2-7 and V is TRBV6-1; D is uncertain. The CDR3 spans 13 residues. V was clipped by 1 base and J by 3 bases, with 7 bases between them. The V gene's germline CDR1 is MNHNS and CDR2 SASEGT. Here the CDR3 DNA reads TGTGCCAGCAGTGAAGGGGAATACTACGAGCAGTACTTC. It specifies CASSEGEYYEQYF.

The chain uses TRBV7-2 and TRBJ2-3; the D gene is possibly TRBD2 (6 bases). The CDR3 spans 16 residues. Germline CDR1 and CDR2: SGHTA and FQGNSA. V lost 1 base and J 6 bases, leaving 17 bases between the germline ends. The CDR3 loop is CASSLGPWRDDDTQYF. The CDR3 DNA sequence: TGTGCCAGCAGCTTAGGCCCTTGGCGGGATGATGATACGCAGTATTTT.

This chain connects TRBV30 to TRBJ1-4; D gene uncertain. With 4 bases removed from V and 8 bases from J, the gap between germline ends came to 14 bases. Germline V gene data show CDR1 as GTSNPN and CDR2 as SVGIG (reference sequence). The CDR3 consists of 13 residues. For the CDR3, the DNA is TGTGCCTGGAACGGCGGTCAAAACGAAAAACTGTTTTTT. It codes for CAWNGGQNEKLFF. Filled out from reference TRBV30 and TRBJ1-4, the complete variable domain reads SQTIHQWPATLVQPVGSPLSLECTVEGTSNPNLYWYRQAAGRGLQLLFYSVGIGQISSEVPQNLSASRPQDRQFILSSKKLLLSDSGFYLCAWNGGQNEKLFFGSGTQLSVL.

The table lists this clone with a few counts. The chain has TRBV6-5 and TRBJ2-6, with D uncertain. Trimming stripped 3 bases from V and 0 bases from J, with 6 bases between. The CDR3 loop spans 15 amino acids. Germline lookup yields CDR1 MNHEY and CDR2 SVGAGI. CDR3 in amino acids: CASSYGVSGANVLTF. In DNA, the CDR3 is TGTGCCAGCAGTTATGGGGTCTCTGGGGCCAACGTCCTGACTTTC.

The chain uses TRBV10-3 and TRBJ1-2, with D unclear. The CDR3 totals 15 residues. The germline V gene encodes CDR1 ENHRY and CDR2 SYGVKD. Trimming took off 0 bases at V and 6 bases at J, with 14 bases between the two ends. The CDR3 DNA is TGTGCCATCAGTGAGTCAGTTGAGGGAGGAGATGGCTACACCTTC. Its protein is CAISESVEGGDGYTF.

The rearrangement joins TRBV14 to TRBJ1-1; the D gene is possibly TRBD1 (6 bases). The CDR3 runs 18 residues. Germline CDR1 and CDR2: SGHDN and FVKESK. V gave up 0 bases and J gave up 1 base, with 18 bases separating them. The CDR3: CASSQDPLGAGWNTEAFF. CDR3 coding DNA: TGTGCCAGCAGCCAAGACCCGCTGGGGGCAGGATGGAACACTGAAGCTTTCTTT.

V and J are TRBV4-3 and TRBJ2-7, with D perhaps TRBD2 (5 bases). The CDR3 runs to 18 residues. The V end lost 0 bases, the J end lost 3 bases, and 21 bases lay between the germline ends. Per the germline V gene, CDR1 is LGHNA and CDR2 is YSLEER. As DNA, the CDR3 is TGCGCCAGCAGCCAAGATCTAGCCAGGACCCACCCCTACTACGAGCAGTACTTC. Amino acids: CASSQDLARTHPYYEQYF.

The chain joins TRBV4-1 to TRBJ2-6, with a possible D match to TRBD1 (6 bases). Germline loops: CDR1 MGHRA, CDR2 YSYEKL. The CDR3 runs 16 residues. Between the trimmed V and J ends, which lost 3 bases and 4 bases, there was a span of 13 bases. In nucleotides, the CDR3 is TGCGCCAGCAGCCACCCTAGGGGGAGAGGGGCCAACGTCCTGACTTTC. This translates into CASSHPRGRGANVLTF.

This rearrangement joins TRBV5-1 to TRBJ1-1; 8 positions match TRBD1. V dropped 0 bases and J dropped 0; count of bases not matched to a gene: 4. Per the germline V gene, CDR1 is SGHRS and CDR2 is YFSETQ. The CDR3 contains 16 residues. The CDR3 DNA reads TGCGCCAGCAGCTTGGGGACAGGGTTGATGAACACTGAAGCTTTCTTT. Protein product: CASSLGTGLMNTEAFF.

The rearrangement joins TRBV6-6 to TRBJ1-6; possibly TRBD1 for D (5 bases). Trimming stripped 0 bases from V and 5 bases from J, with 11 bases between. Per the germline V gene, CDR1 is MNHNY and CDR2 is SVGAGI (reference sequence). The CDR3 length is 16 residues. CDR3 nucleotide sequence: TGTGCCAGCAGTTACTCCTCCCCAGGGAATAATTCACCCCTCCACTTT. Encoded protein: CASSYSSPGNNSPLHF.

The rearrangement joins TRBV7-8 to TRBJ2-7; 12 nucleotides line up with TRBD1. Germline CDR1 SGHVS, CDR2 FQNEAQ. Trimming removed 5 bases from V and 0 bases from J; junction bases left unmatched: 14. CDR3 length: 19 amino acids. The CDR3 reads CASSRPSGTGGLSSYEQYF. The DNA for the CDR3 is TGTGCCAGCAGCCGCCCCTCAGGGACAGGGGGCTTGAGCTCCTACGAGCAGTACTTC.

This chain links TRBV18 with TRBJ1-6; D is perhaps TRBD1 (6 bases). CDR1 is KGHSH and CDR2 is LQKENI in the germline V gene. V was trimmed by 2 bases and J by 6 bases, leaving 11 bases between them. The CDR3 length is 15 residues. CDR3 coding DNA: TGTGCCAGCTCACCAATGACAGGAGTTAATTCACCCCTCCACTTT. Encoded protein: CASSPMTGVNSPLHF.

This chain links TRBV10-3 with TRBJ2-1, with D maybe TRBD1 (6 bases). The CDR3 runs 15 residues. Germline-derived CDR1 and CDR2 are ENHRY and SYGVKD. V was trimmed by 3 bases and J by 8 bases, leaving 17 bases between them. The CDR3 DNA sequence: TGTGCCATCAGTGAAACAGGGATGAGCAACGATGAGCAGTTCTTC. Residues: CAISETGMSNDEQFF.

The chain is built from TRBV7-9 and TRBJ2-3; 9 bases map to TRBD2. The CDR3 has 16 amino acids. The junction had 6 bases not matched to a gene; V was cut back by 5 bases and J by 0 bases. Per the germline V gene, CDR1 is SEHNR and CDR2 is FQNEAQ (reference sequence). CDR3 bases: TGTGCCAGCAGCGGGGACACTAGCGGGAGCACAGATACGCAGTATTTT. Encoded protein: CASSGDTSGSTDTQYF.

This chain links TRBV19 with TRBJ2-7; possible D gene TRBD2, 5 bases. Germline CDR1 LNHDA, CDR2 SQIVND (reference sequence). The V gene lost 1 base and the J gene lost 3 bases, with 13 bases spanning the gap. This CDR3 comprises 15 residues. The CDR3 here is CASSIGEGIDYEQYF. For the CDR3, the DNA is TGTGCCAGTAGTATAGGTGAGGGAATAGACTACGAGCAGTACTTC.

The chain has TRBV7-6 and TRBJ2-2, with D perhaps assigned TRBD1 or TRBD2 (6 bases each). CDR1 and CDR2 from the germline V gene are SGHVS and FNYEAQ. Trimming cost V 1 base and J 0 bases, with 12 bases left between them. This CDR3 has 17 residues. The chain's CDR3 is CASSLGGASANTGELFF. In nucleotides, the CDR3 is TGTGCCAGCAGCTTAGGGGGGGCTAGCGCGAACACCGGGGAGCTGTTTTTT.

V is TRBV6-4 and J is TRBJ2-2; maybe TRBD1 (5 bases). This CDR3 region has 14 residues. Between the trimmed V and J ends, which lost 3 bases and 4 bases, there was a span of 9 bases. Germline values: CDR1 MRHNA, CDR2 SNTAGT. As DNA, the CDR3 is TGTGCCAGCAGTGAAGGGGCAGGCACCGGGGAGCTGTTTTTT. Its protein product is CASSEGAGTGELFF.

This clone was counted between two and nine times. V usage is TRBV2 and J usage is TRBJ1-1; D perhaps matches TRBD1 (5 bases). Germline V lookup: CDR1 SNHLY, CDR2 FYNNEI. The CDR3 loop spans 11 amino acids. CDR3 DNA sequence: TGTGCGGCACAGGAGGGCACTGAAGCTTTCTTT. Residues: CAAQEGTEAFF.

About this clone: The sample carries other DNA sequences with the same CDR3. J is TRBJ1-1 and V is TRBV5-8, with 7 nucleotides matching TRBD1. V shed 0 bases and J 6 bases; nucleotides not matched to a gene: 5. The CDR3 is made up of 14 amino acids. The germline gives CDR1 SGHTS, CDR2 YDEGEE. In nucleotides, the CDR3 is TGTGCCAGCAGCTTGGGCCAGGGGGAGGCTGAAGCTTTCTTT. Translated: CASSLGQGEAEAFF.

On this clone: The identical CDR3 is also encoded by other nucleotide sequences in the sample. This chain uses TRBV29-1 with TRBJ1-1; the D is unclear. Germline V gene sequence: CDR1 SQVTM, CDR2 ANQGSEA. Trimming took off 0 bases at V and 1 base at J, with 0 bases between the two ends. The CDR3 covers 11 residues. The CDR3 is CSVEENTEAFF. In nucleotides, the CDR3 is TGCAGCGTTGAAGAGAACACTGAAGCTTTCTTT.

The chain links TRBV6-5 to TRBJ1-3; D is possibly TRBD1 (5 bases). Deletions cut 4 bases from V and 4 bases from J, with 14 bases between. CDR3 length: 15 residues. Germline V gives CDR1 MNHEY, CDR2 SVGAGI. The CDR3, as DNA: TGTGCCAGCAGTTTCAGGGAGGGTACAGGAAACACCATATATTTT. Encoded protein: CASSFREGTGNTIYF.

This clone was seen a handful of times. This rearrangement joins TRBV7-9 to TRBJ2-3; perhaps TRBD2 as D (5 bases). The V end lost 7 bases, the J end lost 5 bases, and 13 bases lay between the germline ends. The CDR3 has 13 residues. Germline CDR1 SEHNR, CDR2 FQNEAQ (reference sequence). The CDR3 loop reads CASNGDSGDTQYF. The CDR3 nucleotides are TGTGCCAGCAACGGGGATTCAGGAGATACGCAGTATTTT.

The V gene is TRBV6-1, the J gene TRBJ2-2; 10 bases agree with TRBD2. The CDR3 extends over 15 amino acids. The V gene end was trimmed by 2 bases and the J gene end by 8 bases; junction bases not matched to a gene: 5. Per the germline V gene, CDR1 is MNHNS and CDR2 is SASEGT. The CDR3 bases are TGTGCCAGCAGTGAAATAACTAGCGGGGTAGGGGAGCTGTTTTTT. Its translation is CASSEITSGVGELFF.

The chain links TRBV30 to TRBJ1-6, with 9 nucleotides matching TRBD1. V lost 3 bases and J lost 6; bases outside the gene matches: 9. Germline CDR1 and CDR2: GTSNPN and SVGIG (reference sequence). The CDR3 loop spans 16 amino acids. This CDR3 is CAWSPRDRVTNSPLHF. In DNA, the CDR3 is TGTGCCTGGAGCCCTCGGGACAGGGTCACTAATTCACCCCTCCACTTT.

The genes are TRBV27 and TRBJ2-1; D call uncertain. Trimming shortened V by 4 bases and J by 8 bases, and 18 bases separated the two germline ends. CDR1 MNHEY and CDR2 SMNVEV come from the germline V gene (reference sequence). The CDR3 length is 15 residues. This CDR3 is CASSSTTPPTHEQFF. The CDR3 DNA is TGTGCCAGCAGTTCGACAACCCCACCGACGCATGAGCAGTTCTTC.

This clone was recorded once. This sequence joins TRBV7-9 and TRBJ1-2; 9 bases align to TRBD1. This CDR3 has 15 amino acids. Germline V CDR1 and CDR2: SEHNR, FQNEAQ (reference sequence). V shed 1 base and J 2 bases; nucleotides not matched to a gene: 2. CDR3 loop: CASSLEGTGNYGYTF. CDR3 nucleotides: TGTGCCAGCAGCTTAGAAGGGACAGGGAACTATGGCTACACCTTC.

CDR3 bases: TGTGCCAGCAGCCCTGGGACAGGGGGCTCGAACTATGGCTACACCTTC. It encodes CASSPGTGGSNYGYTF. V gene TRBV5-4 combines with J gene TRBJ1-2; 12 positions match TRBD1. This CDR3 comprises 16 residues. Germline V CDR1 and CDR2: SGHNT, YYREEE (reference sequence). After removal of 4 bases from V and 2 bases from J, the junction contained 6 bases not matched to a gene. Together with reference TRBV5-4 and TRBJ1-2, the CDR3 gives the full variable domain: ETGVTQSPTHLIKTRGQQVTLRCSSQSGHNTVSWYQQALGQGPQFIFQYYREEENGRGNFPPRFSGLQFPNYSSELNVNALELDDSALYLCASSPGTGGSNYGYTFGSGTRLTVV.

This chain connects TRBV6-5 to TRBJ1-1, with no clear D. Per germline, CDR1 MNHEY and CDR2 SVGAGI. The CDR3 is 13 amino acids. V lost 2 bases and J lost 1, with 5 bases in between. The CDR3 region is CASSYRANTEAFF. The CDR3, as DNA: TGTGCCAGCAGTTACAGGGCGAACACTGAAGCTTTCTTT.

In its sample, this clone was seen once. CDR3 loop: CASSLVRGEQYF. CDR3 nucleotides: TGTGCCAGCAGCTTGGTCAGGGGCGAGCAGTACTTC. The chain employs TRBV5-6 and TRBJ2-7; possibly TRBD1 for D (6 bases). Trimming removed 0 bases at V and 6 bases at J, with 7 bases between. This CDR3 has 12 residues. Germline V gives CDR1 SGHDT, CDR2 YYEEEE.